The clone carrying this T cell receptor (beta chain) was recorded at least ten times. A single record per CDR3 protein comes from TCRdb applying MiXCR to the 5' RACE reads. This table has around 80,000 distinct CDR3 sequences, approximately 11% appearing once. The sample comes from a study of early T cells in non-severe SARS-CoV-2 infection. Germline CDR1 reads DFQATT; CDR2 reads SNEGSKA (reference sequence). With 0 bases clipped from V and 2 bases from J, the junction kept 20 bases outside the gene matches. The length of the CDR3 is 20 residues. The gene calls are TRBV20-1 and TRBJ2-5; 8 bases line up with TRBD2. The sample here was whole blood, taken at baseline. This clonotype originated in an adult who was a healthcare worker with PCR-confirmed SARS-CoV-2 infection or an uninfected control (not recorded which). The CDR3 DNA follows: TGCAGTGCTAGAGACCCCGATCTTAAACCGGGACTAGTTATTCAAGAGACCCAGTACTTC. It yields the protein CSARDPDLKPGLVIQETQYF.